What follows are 25 T cell receptor beta chains derived from one specimen sequenced in a study of memory CD4+ T cells and cytomegalovirus serostatus (dated by TCRdb to the late 2010s). Library prep was done by the immunoSEQ multiplex PCR assay. TCRdb retrieved this table from immuneACCESS and kept in-frame rearrangements only. Not all clones are present; in checked studies, unresolved V genes account for under half, and no reason is known for the remainder. This sample is represented by 27,000 or so clones; about 76% of them were singletons. The top ten clones comprise roughly 0.98% of the sample. A FACSAria II was used to sort memory CD4+ T cells, defined as single viable CD3+CD4+CD8-CD45RO+ cells. Sequencing used memory CD4+ T cells from blood. The source of these receptors is an adult in good health and CMV-seronegative.

The chain has TRBV10-3 and TRBJ1-2; D possibly corresponds to TRBD1 (6 bases). Looked up from germline, CDR1 is ENHRY and CDR2 is SYGVKD. The CDR3 covers 13 residues. V gave up 7 bases and J gave up 7 bases, with 16 bases separating them. CDR3 amino acids: CAITGQGDAGYTF. Here the CDR3 DNA reads TGTGCCATCACGGGACAAGGTGATGCTGGCTACACCTTC.

This rearrangement joins TRBV28 to TRBJ2-7, with D unclear. This CDR3 comprises 14 residues. Germline values: CDR1 MDHEN, CDR2 SYDVKM. V lost 1 base to trimming and J lost 4 bases, with 11 bases between them. Here the CDR3 reads CASSLSFLKYEQYF. As DNA, the CDR3 is TGTGCCAGCAGTTTATCTTTCCTGAAATACGAGCAGTACTTC. Drawing the rest from reference TRBV28 and TRBJ2-7, the complete variable domain is DVKVTQSSRYLVKRTGEKVFLECVQDMDHENMFWYRQDPGLGLRLIYFSYDVKMKEKGDIPEGYSVSREKKERFSLILESASTNQTSMYLCASSLSFLKYEQYFGPGTRLTVT.

The rearrangement uses TRBV7-2 and TRBJ2-4; 11 nucleotides match TRBD2. Trimming took 1 base from V and 5 from J; bases not matched to a gene: 4. The CDR3 consists of 16 residues. Germline V lookup: CDR1 SGHTA, CDR2 FQGNSA. The CDR3 DNA reads TGTGCCAGCAGCTTAGGACTAGCGGGGACCCAAAACATTCAGTACTTC. This translates into CASSLGLAGTQNIQYF.

The chain links TRBV28 to TRBJ2-5, with 7 bases lining up with TRBD1. The CDR3 loop spans 13 amino acids. Germline V lookup: CDR1 MDHEN, CDR2 SYDVKM. After removal of 6 bases from V and 5 bases from J, the junction contained 6 bases not matched to a gene. The CDR3 loop reads CASRTTGFETQYF. CDR3 nucleotides: TGTGCCAGCAGAACGACAGGGTTTGAGACCCAGTACTTC. Filled out from reference TRBV28 and TRBJ2-5, the complete variable domain reads DVKVTQSSRYLVKRTGEKVFLECVQDMDHENMFWYRQDPGLGLRLIYFSYDVKMKEKGDIPEGYSVSREKKERFSLILESASTNQTSMYLCASRTTGFETQYFGPGTRLLVL.

Remarks on this clone: Mismatch with germline at one junction end may stem from a read error. This rearrangement joins TRBV7-9 to TRBJ1-1; 8 bases align to TRBD1. Germline loops: CDR1 SEHNR, CDR2 FQNEAQ (reference sequence). The CDR3 totals 14 residues. The CDR3 loop reads CASSVAGGRTEAFF. The CDR3 DNA reads TGTGCCAGCAGCGTAGCAGGGGGCCGGACTGAAGCTTTCTTT. Supplemented by reference TRBV7-9 and TRBJ1-1, the full variable domain reads DTGVSQNPRHKITKRGQNVTFRCDPISEHNRLYWYRQTLGQGPEFLTYFQNEAQLEKSRLLSDRFSAERPKGSFSTLEIQRTEQGDSAMYLCASSVAGGRTEAFFGQGTRLTVV.

V gene TRBV11-2 combines with J gene TRBJ2-7, with a weak D call TRBD1 (6 bases). V was pared by 5 bases and J by 0 bases, with 23 bases between. The CDR3 has 18 amino acids. Germline V gene lookup returns CDR1 SGHAT and CDR2 FQNNGV. CDR3 loop: CASSRSPGQGEHSYEQYF. The DNA for the CDR3 is TGTGCCAGCAGCCGCTCCCCGGGACAAGGGGAACACTCCTACGAGCAGTACTTC.

The chain is built from TRBV2 and TRBJ2-3, with D perhaps matching TRBD2 (5 bases). Germline CDR1 SNHLY, CDR2 FYNNEI. CDR3 size: 11 residues. Deletions cut 6 bases from V and 8 bases from J, with 9 bases between. DNA for the CDR3: TGTGCCAGCAGCCCCGAGGGTACGCAGTATTTT. Translated, it gives CASSPEGTQYF.

This sequence joins TRBV2 and TRBJ2-3, with 8 bases identical to TRBD2. Germline values: CDR1 SNHLY, CDR2 FYNNEI. CDR3 length: 17 residues. After removal of 7 bases from V and 5 bases from J, the junction contained 17 bases not matched to a gene. CDR3 residues: CASTRRRTAGVGDTQYF. The CDR3 DNA reads as TGTGCCAGCACCCGGCGGAGGACAGCGGGGGTCGGAGATACGCAGTATTTT.

The rearrangement links TRBV14 to TRBJ2-1; the match to TRBD2 covers 10 bases. CDR1 and CDR2 (germline): SGHDN, FVKESK. CDR3 length: 16 amino acids. The trim removed 1 base at V and 3 bases at J, leaving 3 bases unmatched. The CDR3 DNA reads TGTGCCAGCAGCCAAGTCGGACTAGCGGACTACAATGAGCAGTTCTTC. It is translated as CASSQVGLADYNEQFF.

The chain couples TRBV19 to TRBJ2-5, with TRBD2 matching over 8 bases. Germline V gene sequence: CDR1 LNHDA, CDR2 SQIVND (reference sequence). Unmatched junction bases numbered 12, after V lost 6 bases and J lost 9 bases. This CDR3 has 14 residues. The CDR3 DNA follows: TGTGCCAGTAGGTCGGGGGGGGCCCCCCGGGCCCAGTACTTC. Its translation: CASRSGGAPRAQYF.

The rearrangement links TRBV27 to TRBJ2-1; no reliable D call. CDR1 MNHEY and CDR2 SMNVEV come from the germline V gene (reference sequence). The V end was cut by 8 bases, the J end by 0 bases, with 17 bases between. The CDR3 loop spans 16 amino acids. CDR3 sequence reads: CASGPPNSPSYNEQFF. The CDR3 DNA sequence: TGTGCCAGCGGACCTCCAAACTCCCCCTCCTACAATGAGCAGTTCTTC.

The V gene is TRBV27, the J gene TRBJ2-2, with D tentatively TRBD2 (6 bases). The CDR3 is made up of 15 amino acids. V was cut by 8 bases and J by 6 bases, with 19 bases left in between. Germline CDR1 reads MNHEY; CDR2 reads SMNVEV (reference sequence). The CDR3, as DNA: TGTGCCAGCTCAACAGATAGCGGTGCCGCCGGGGAGCTGTTTTTT. This codes for CASSTDSGAAGELFF.

This clone was observed a single time. The chain recombines TRBV7-7 with TRBJ2-1; a possible D gene is TRBD1 (6 bases). CDR3 length: 13 residues. Trimming took 3 bases from V and 10 from J, leaving 13 bases between them. CDR1 and CDR2 (germline): SSHAT, FNYEAQ (reference sequence). The CDR3 DNA reads TGTGCCAGCAGCTTTTTCCAGGGGCAGGAGCAGTTCTTC. Translating it yields CASSFFQGQEQFF.

This clone has only a few counts. This rearrangement joins TRBV23-1 to TRBJ1-2; D is ambiguous. TRBV23-1 is classed as an ORF, of uncertain function. The V end was cut by 4 bases, the J end by 8 bases, with 14 bases between. The CDR3 sequence is 13 residues long. The CDR3 DNA follows: TGCGCCAGCAGTCCCCGGGTCGCGCGGGGCTACACCTTC. Translating gives CASSPRVARGYTF.

This chain uses TRBV27 with TRBJ2-1; 13 positions match TRBD2. The ends lost 8 bases at V and 7 bases at J; junction bases unmatched: 14. CDR3 length: 17 residues. Germline CDR1 reads MNHEY; CDR2 reads SMNVEV (reference sequence). CDR3 sequence (DNA): TGTGCCAGCCGTAGTAAGAGACTAGCGGGAGGTGGGAATGAGCAGTTCTTC. Its protein product is CASRSKRLAGGGNEQFF.

The CDR3 DNA is TGTGCCAGCAGCCAAGGCTGGTTCAGCTATGGCTACACCTTC. Amino acids: CASSQGWFSYGYTF. This rearrangement joins TRBV14 to TRBJ1-2; no clear D gene. Germline loops: CDR1 SGHDN, CDR2 FVKESK. This CDR3 is 14 amino acids long. Trimming left V 1 base short and J 4 bases short, with 10 bases between.

This chain links TRBV7-9 with TRBJ1-2; D is perhaps TRBD1 (5 bases). The CDR3 totals 15 residues. Trimming cost V 5 bases and J 0 bases, with 13 bases left between them. CDR1 SEHNR and CDR2 FQNEAQ come from the germline V gene (reference sequence). DNA for the CDR3: TGTGCCAGCAGCCTCGGGACCAAAGCTAACTATGGCTACACCTTC. Translation gives CASSLGTKANYGYTF. The variable domain in full, completed from reference TRBV7-9 and TRBJ1-2, reads DTGVSQNPRHKITKRGQNVTFRCDPISEHNRLYWYRQTLGQGPEFLTYFQNEAQLEKSRLLSDRFSAERPKGSFSTLEIQRTEQGDSAMYLCASSLGTKANYGYTFGSGTRLTVV.

This clone was found a few times. This chain links TRBV27 with TRBJ2-2, with D possibly being TRBD2 (5 bases). In germline, CDR1 is MNHEY, CDR2 SMNVEV (reference sequence). V was trimmed by 1 base and J by 5 bases, leaving 14 bases between them. The CDR3 is made up of 16 amino acids. CDR3 DNA sequence: TGTGCCAGCAGTTTATACGTGGGAGACCATACCGGGGAGCTGTTTTTT. It codes for CASSLYVGDHTGELFF.

The count of this clone is one. The chain combines TRBV18 with TRBJ2-5; unclear D gene. CDR1 is KGHSH, CDR2 LQKENI, per germline. V was shortened by 5 bases and J by 5 bases, with 9 bases between the two germline ends. CDR3 length equals 12 residues. The CDR3 DNA is TGTGCCAGCTCATCCGTAACCGAGACCCAGTACTTC. Protein: CASSSVTETQYF.

The chain joins TRBV7-2 to TRBJ2-4; 10 nucleotides agree with TRBD1. Germline lookup yields CDR1 SGHTA and CDR2 FQGNSA. With 4 bases clipped from V and 6 bases from J, the junction kept 9 bases outside the gene matches. The CDR3 is 16 amino acids. In DNA, the CDR3 is TGTGCCAGCAGCTCCCTGACAGGGGGCGTTGGAAACATTCAGTACTTC. Protein product: CASSSLTGGVGNIQYF.

This clone has just a few counts. The chain uses TRBV29-1 and TRBJ1-5; D is possibly TRBD1 (6 bases). CDR1 is SQVTM and CDR2 is ANQGSEA in the germline V gene. V was pared by 4 bases and J by 5 bases, with 12 bases between. CDR3 length: 13 residues. This CDR3 reads CSVGGGMDQPQHF. The CDR3 DNA sequence: TGCAGCGTTGGAGGGGGGATGGATCAGCCCCAGCATTTT.

This clone was recorded a few times. The chain carries TRBV10-1 and TRBJ1-1, with D tentatively TRBD1 (6 bases). CDR3 size: 18 residues. The germline CDR1 and CDR2 sequences are WNHNN and SYGVQD (reference sequence). Deletions cut 2 bases from V and 0 bases from J, with 19 bases between. The CDR3 here is CASSEKVFGRGMNTEAFF. Written as DNA, the CDR3 is TGCGCCAGCAGTGAGAAGGTCTTTGGCAGGGGCATGAACACTGAAGCTTTCTTT.

This clone has a single count. The CDR3 DNA follows: TGTGCCAGCAGCGTAGAAGGTAGGGCCGACGAGCAGTACTTC. Translation: CASSVEGRADEQYF. The rearrangement uses TRBV9 and TRBJ2-7, with no clear D. The germline CDR1 and CDR2 sequences are SGDLS and YYNGEE. The CDR3 totals 14 residues. V dropped 0 bases and J dropped 5 bases, with 12 bases sitting between them.

There are a few counts of this clone. This chain connects TRBV10-3 to TRBJ1-2; D is unresolved. CDR1 ENHRY and CDR2 SYGVKD come from the germline V gene. The CDR3 runs 12 residues. V lost 6 bases, J lost 5 bases, and 10 bases lay in between. CDR3 region: CAISPGGYGYTF. CDR3 bases: TGTGCCATCAGCCCAGGAGGTTATGGCTACACCTTC.

The CDR3 nucleotides read TGTGCCAGCAGCTCTCCCTGGACAGGAGGTTCAGATACGCAGTATTTT. This translates into CASSSPWTGGSDTQYF. The chain carries TRBV27 and TRBJ2-3, with TRBD1 matching over 7 bases. From germline, CDR1 is MNHEY and CDR2 SMNVEV (reference sequence). The CDR3 totals 16 residues. The junction had 13 bases not matched to a gene; V was cut back by 6 bases and J by 4 bases.